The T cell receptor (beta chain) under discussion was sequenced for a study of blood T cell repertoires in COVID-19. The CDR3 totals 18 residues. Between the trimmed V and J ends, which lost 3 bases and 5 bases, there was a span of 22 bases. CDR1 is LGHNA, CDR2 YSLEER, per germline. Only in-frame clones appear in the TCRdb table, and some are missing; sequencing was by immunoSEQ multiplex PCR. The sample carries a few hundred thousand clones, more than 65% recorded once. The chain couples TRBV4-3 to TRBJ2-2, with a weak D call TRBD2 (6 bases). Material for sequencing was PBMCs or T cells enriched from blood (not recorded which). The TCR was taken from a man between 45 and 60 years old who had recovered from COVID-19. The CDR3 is CASSHQKGGLRETGELFF. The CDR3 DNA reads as TGCGCCAGCAGCCACCAAAAGGGAGGCCTTCGTGAGACCGGGGAGCTGTTTTTT.